This TCR beta chain was retrieved from a study of technical replicates of blood from a handful of donors. Assay used: immunoSEQ multiplex PCR; TCRdb lists only in-frame clones, some missing. This sample has tens of thousands of clones, with approximately 90% found just once. This CDR3 is 15 amino acids long. J gave up 5 bases and V 10 bases, and 7 bases lay outside the gene matches. The germline gives CDR1 ENHRY, CDR2 SYGVKD. The chain is built from TRBV10-3 and TRBJ2-1; 14 positions agree with TRBD2. Input material: PBMCs. The TCR originated in a human donor in good health. Some clones in this sample may be carry-over from other donors' samples. The CDR3 loop reads CATRTSGRHDNEQFF. DNA of the CDR3: TGTGCCACAAGGACTAGCGGGAGGCATGACAATGAGCAGTTCTTC.